This T cell receptor (beta chain) originates from a study of blood T cell repertoires in COVID-19. At the level of the study: From the United States, Italy and Spain came samples of acute and convalescent COVID-19. In each case, the material was cDNA or gDNA derived from T cells, B-cell-depleted T cells, or PBMCs.

J lost 8 bases, V lost 4 bases, and 22 bases had no gene match. The V gene's germline CDR1 is GTSNPN and CDR2 SVGIG (reference sequence). The CDR3 loop spans 17 amino acids. Study processing details: The authors estimated nucleated cell counts from reference gene primer amplification. TCRdb's copy holds only in-frame clones and misses some; the assay was immunoSEQ multiplex PCR. For V, J and clone size, that table is used; D and trimming come from the DNA. The sample includes about 150,000 clones, just under 80% seen only once; the top ten take around 13%. This receptor was taken from an elderly woman with acute or convalescent COVID-19. The rearrangement links TRBV30 to TRBJ1-2; 7 nucleotides agree with TRBD1. Sample: peripheral blood. For the CDR3, the DNA is TGTGCCTGGACTCACATAACCCCCGGACAGGTGAAAAGAGGCTACACCTTC. This sequence encodes CAWTHITPGQVKRGYTF.